This T cell receptor beta chain comes out of a study of cytomegalovirus exposure and HLA in healthy donors. Whole-study context: Unique TCRs from HLA-typed donors, some 85 million of them, were held in an early data release. Findings and limits, study-wide: Some V segments, TRBV6-2 and TRBV6-3 among them, were indistinguishable and were therefore excluded. TCR association rates varied by HLA locus in a later analysis, with DRB1 highest and HLA-C lowest. Researchers counted 164 TCR beta chains as cytomegalovirus-associated.

Only one count was recorded for this clone. Its cognate antigen is unknown. The PCR employed 60 Vbeta primers together with 13 Jbeta primers. Only in-frame clones appear in the TCRdb table, and some are missing; sequencing was by immunoSEQ multiplex PCR. The repertoire holds approximately 120,000 clones, with about 80% as singletons. CDR1 is SGHVS, CDR2 FNYEAQ, per germline. The V segment lost 4 bases and the J segment 8 bases; nucleotides outside the gene matches: 13. The CDR3 covers 18 residues. The rearrangement uses TRBV7-6 and TRBJ2-1; 14 bases line up with TRBD2. Source material: PBMCs. This clonotype was obtained from a woman aged 45-65 years in good health and CMV-seropositive. CDR3 nucleotides: TGTGCCAGCAGCTCCGGGACTAGCGGGAGTTTGGTTCGGGATGAGCAGTTCTTC. Translation gives CASSSGTSGSLVRDEQFF.